The rows below give T cell receptor beta chains drawn from one sample of a study of long-term antiretroviral therapy in people with HIV. TCRdb keeps only in-frame clones here, not all; method: immunoSEQ multiplex PCR. Among tens of thousands of clones listed, around nine tenths were seen once. Material: unsorted PBMCs, obtained 0.6 years after starting antiretroviral therapy. The receptors shown here come from a man aged 55 to 70 with HIV. Each CDR3 is given with its conserved first and last residue. Size is stated for part of the rows, as once, few or many counts, or as a class when the clone is expanded.

V: TRBV20-1
size: .
CDR3: CSALDREPLHF

V: TRBV20-1
size: once
CDR3: CSAGGPDTQYF

V: TRBV19
size: .
CDR3: CASTAGASTRWDEKLFF

V: TRBV7-2
size: .
CDR3: CASSLNPGRSGNTIYF

V: TRBV7-3
size: .
CDR3: CASSLRQGTEAFF

V: TRBV7-7
size: .
CDR3: CASSFSESSYNEQFF

V: TRBV7-2
size: .
CDR3: CASSSTVPGQGWAYNEQFF

V: TRBV6-1
size: .
CDR3: CASRVTGGAEAFF

V: TRBV6-5
size: .
CDR3: CASTKDGYVGGYTF

V: TRBV5-1
size: once
CDR3: CASSLEGASRSGNTIYF

V: TRBV29-1
size: .
CDR3: CSVAPRGEGQEAFF

V: TRBV5-4
size: .
CDR3: CASSLAETGLYEQYF

V: TRBV2
size: .
CDR3: CASSPITSGRRDEQFF

V: TRBV5-1
size: .
CDR3: CASSSISGADTQYF

V: TRBV11-2
size: .
CDR3: CASSLVSRGRGEQYF

V: TRBV5-4
size: .
CDR3: CASSPGTSGRGSRETQYF

V: TRBV5-4
size: .
CDR3: CASSLAGGLDLEAFF

V: TRBV5-4
size: .
CDR3: CASSLTGKFYEQYF

V: TRBV18
size: .
CDR3: CASSRYQGDSNQPQHF

V: TRBV6-5
size: .
CDR3: CASSAVGQGFGYTF

V: TRBV6-1
size: .
CDR3: CASSEKYLKSNEQFF

V: TRBV2
size: .
CDR3: CASSEGTTGHEQYF

V: TRBV9
size: .
CDR3: CASSDQEGQLESQYF

V: TRBV7-3
size: .
CDR3: CASSPTGTTPVGYTF

V: TRBV5-1
size: .
CDR3: CASSLGGTTPEQFF

V: TRBV7-9
size: .
CDR3: CASSLVGTGVNNEQFF

V: TRBV7-3
size: .
CDR3: CASSLSGPYNEQFF

V: TRBV18
size: .
CDR3: CASSHGQGQNYGYTF

V: TRBV7-3
size: .
CDR3: CASSSGLYYGYTF

V: TRBV4-3
size: .
CDR3: CASSQEGLAGGSPYNEQFF

V: TRBV5-1
size: .
CDR3: CASSLLRETQYF

V: TRBV19
size: .
CDR3: CASSPLPLAGGTETQYF

V: TRBV9
size: .
CDR3: CASSVDGNQPQHF

V: TRBV7-2
size: .
CDR3: CASSQGRDQPQHF